A single sample is the source of the 30 T cell receptor beta chains below, sequenced in a study of T cell responses to AZD1222 COVID-19 vaccine. Clones were sequenced by immunoSEQ multiplex PCR, and TCRdb holds only the in-frame ones, with some missing. Altogether about 94,000 clones are present, around 90% being singletons, with the ten largest covering roughly 9.1%. The starting material was peripheral blood, obtained on day 0 of AZD1222 vaccination. These receptors came from an adult in good health.

This chain links TRBV7-2 with TRBJ1-5, with D maybe TRBD1 (6 bases). The CDR3 has 16 residues. Trimming took 5 bases from V and 2 from J, leaving 16 bases between them. Germline V lookup: CDR1 SGHTA, CDR2 FQGNSA. The CDR3 nucleotides read TGTGCCAGCAGCCCCCAGGGGAGGGTGGGCAATCAGCCCCAGCATTTT. This codes for CASSPQGRVGNQPQHF.

The chain is built from TRBV7-6 and TRBJ1-1; a weak D match, TRBD1 (6 bases). The CDR3 contains 13 residues. The V end lost 2 bases, the J end lost 5 bases, and 9 bases lay between the germline ends. Germline assignment: CDR1 SGHVS and CDR2 FNYEAQ. The DNA for the CDR3 is TGTGCCAGCAGCTTAAGGAGGGGGACTGAAGCTTTCTTT. Amino acid sequence: CASSLRRGTEAFF.

The chain carries TRBV18 and TRBJ1-1; D is undetermined. Germline CDR1 KGHSH, CDR2 LQKENI. The CDR3 is made up of 14 amino acids. Trimming removed 3 bases at V and 5 bases at J, with 13 bases between. The CDR3 region is CASSPNGPETEAFF. CDR3 DNA sequence: TGTGCCAGCTCACCCAACGGACCGGAGACTGAAGCTTTCTTT.

Judged by abundance, this clone is medium-sized. The V call is TRBV4-3, the J call TRBJ2-5; 10 bases line up with TRBD2. This CDR3 comprises 17 residues. Germline assignment: CDR1 LGHNA and CDR2 YSLEER. V lost 1 base to trimming and J lost 7 bases; unmatched junction nucleotides: 12. CDR3 loop: CASSQGASGGAVGTQYF. CDR3 bases: TGCGCCAGCAGCCAAGGGGCTAGCGGGGGAGCCGTGGGGACCCAGTACTTC.

The chain has TRBV19 and TRBJ2-4, with D possibly being TRBD1 (6 bases). CDR1 LNHDA and CDR2 SQIVND come from the germline V gene (reference sequence). The CDR3 sequence is 13 residues long. With 6 bases removed from V and 6 bases from J, the gap between germline ends came to 12 bases. The DNA of the CDR3 is TGTGCCAGTAGCCTCGACAGGACAAACATTCAGTACTTC. This sequence encodes CASSLDRTNIQYF.

V usage is TRBV6-2 or TRBV6-3 and J usage is TRBJ2-3; 8 bases align to TRBD1. This CDR3 has 15 amino acids. The J segment lost 3 bases and the V segment lost 2 bases, leaving 4 bases of the junction unmatched. Germline values: CDR1 MNHEY, CDR2 SVGEGT. This CDR3 reads CASSYVDRETDTQYF. CDR3 nucleotide sequence: TGTGCCAGCAGTTACGTGGACAGGGAAACAGATACGCAGTATTTT.

The rearrangement uses TRBV18 and TRBJ2-2; the D gene is possibly TRBD1 (6 bases). The CDR3 totals 14 residues. Trimming removed 2 bases from V and 3 bases from J, with 7 bases in between. CDR1 and CDR2 (germline): KGHSH, LQKENI. For the CDR3, the DNA is TGTGCCAGCTCACCAGCAGGGGACACCGGGGAGCTGTTTTTT. Its protein is CASSPAGDTGELFF.

The rearrangement links TRBV11-2 to TRBJ2-1, with 12 positions matching TRBD2. V dropped 5 bases and J dropped 6; count of bases not matched to a gene: 14. The CDR3 sequence is 18 residues long. The V gene's germline CDR1 is SGHAT and CDR2 FQNNGV. The CDR3 nucleotides read TGTGCCAGCAGCCCCACTAGCGGGGGGCTTACCCCTCGCAATGAGCAGTTCTTC. The encoded protein is CASSPTSGGLTPRNEQFF.

This clone was seen just once. This chain uses TRBV7-2 with TRBJ2-2; tentatively, D is TRBD1 (6 bases). The CDR3 is 16 amino acids. Germline CDR1 reads SGHTA; CDR2 reads FQGNSA. V was pared by 2 bases and J by 4 bases, with 14 bases between. CDR3 bases: TGTGCCAGCAGCTTAACACAGGGTGGGGGCACCGGGGAGCTGTTTTTT. It specifies CASSLTQGGGTGELFF.

The chain links TRBV9 to TRBJ1-6; the D gene is possibly TRBD1 (6 bases). The length of the CDR3 is 14 residues. Trimming left V 4 bases short and J 10 bases short, with 15 bases between. Germline V gene sequence: CDR1 SGDLS, CDR2 YYNGEE. The CDR3 DNA is TGTGCCAGCAGCATGGTACAGGGATTCTCACCCCTCCACTTT. This translates into CASSMVQGFSPLHF. Drawing the rest from reference TRBV9 and TRBJ1-6, the complete variable domain is DSGVTQTPKHLITATGQRVTLRCSPRSGDLSVYWYQQSLDQGLQFLIQYYNGEERAKGNILERFSAQQFPDLHSELNLSSLELGDSALYFCASSMVQGFSPLHFGNGTRLTVT.

The chain links TRBV27 to TRBJ1-4, with D tentatively TRBD1 (6 bases). This CDR3 has 16 residues. Germline CDR1 MNHEY, CDR2 SMNVEV (reference sequence). Trimming took 3 bases from V and 8 from J, leaving 19 bases between them. For the CDR3, the DNA is TGTGCCAGCAGTTTGCGAGTAAGGGGGGCCAAAGAAAAACTGTTTTTT. Translated, it gives CASSLRVRGAKEKLFF.

This sequence joins TRBV30 and TRBJ1-1, with a possible D match to TRBD1 (6 bases). Germline assignment: CDR1 GTSNPN and CDR2 SVGIG (reference sequence). Trimming took 7 bases from V and 6 from J, leaving 18 bases between them. The CDR3 has 13 amino acids. The CDR3 region is CASSGGGGAEAFF. Written as DNA, the CDR3 is TGTGCCTCCAGCGGTGGGGGGGGCGCTGAAGCTTTCTTT. Looking up the rest from reference TRBV30 and TRBJ1-1 gives the full variable domain: SQTIHQWPATLVQPVGSPLSLECTVEGTSNPNLYWYRQAAGRGLQLLFYSVGIGQISSEVPQNLSASRPQDRQFILSSKKLLLSDSGFYLCASSGGGGAEAFFGQGTRLTVV.

This clone was recorded only once. The chain uses TRBV27 and TRBJ1-2; TRBD1 matches at 8 bases. Germline CDR1 reads MNHEY; CDR2 reads SMNVEV (reference sequence). The J segment lost 8 bases and the V segment lost 5 bases, leaving 7 bases of the junction unmatched. The CDR3 consists of 13 residues. CDR3 DNA: TGTGCCAGCAGTGAATACAGGGGGTGGGGCTACACCTTC. Translated: CASSEYRGWGYTF.

This CDR3 reads CASSQEQGPYTF. Written as DNA, the CDR3 is TGCGCCAGCAGCCAAGAACAGGGACCCTACACCTTC. The rearrangement uses TRBV4-1 and TRBJ1-2; maybe TRBD1 (6 bases). CDR3 length equals 12 residues. Trimming left V 0 bases short and J 10 bases short, with 9 bases between. Per germline, CDR1 MGHRA and CDR2 YSYEKL.

The sample holds a few counts of this clone. The chain is built from TRBV5-1 and TRBJ2-1; D is unresolved. This CDR3 has 14 amino acids. The V gene's germline CDR1 is SGHRS and CDR2 YFSETQ. The germline V and J ends were trimmed by 2 bases and 6 bases, with 12 bases remaining between them. The CDR3 nucleotides are TGCGCCAGCAGCTTAAGGTGGGATAGCAATGAGCAGTTCTTC. The encoded protein is CASSLRWDSNEQFF.

This clone appeared a single time. The chain carries TRBV7-9 and TRBJ2-5, with D uncertain. Deletions cut 4 bases from V and 2 bases from J, with 17 bases between. The CDR3 sequence is 16 residues long. Germline V gives CDR1 SEHNR, CDR2 FQNEAQ (reference sequence). The CDR3 region has the DNA TGTGCCAGCAGCTCCAACGCACTGGGCAGTCAAGAGACCCAGTACTTC. This gives the protein CASSSNALGSQETQYF.

J is TRBJ2-5 and V is TRBV5-1; TRBD2 matches at 10 bases. CDR1 is SGHRS, CDR2 YFSETQ, per germline. This CDR3 region has 19 residues. V dropped 2 bases and J dropped 2; count of bases not matched to a gene: 15. In nucleotides, the CDR3 is TGCGCCAGCAGCTTCGGAGGGCTAGCGGGGGCTCCCTTACAAGAGACCCAGTACTTC. The encoded protein is CASSFGGLAGAPLQETQYF.

DNA for the CDR3: TGTGCCAGCAGACAAGACAGGGATGAAAAACTGTTTTTT. Its protein product is CASRQDRDEKLFF. The chain combines TRBV2 with TRBJ1-4; TRBD1 matches 7 bases. The CDR3 runs 13 residues. In germline, CDR1 is SNHLY, CDR2 FYNNEI. Trimming at V came to 6 bases and at J to 6 bases, leaving 4 bases not matched to a gene. Filled out from reference TRBV2 and TRBJ1-4, the complete variable domain reads EPEVTQTPSHQVTQMGQEVILRCVPISNHLYFYWYRQILGQKVEFLVSFYNNEISEKSEIFDDQFSVERPDGSNFTLKIRSTKLEDSAMYFCASRQDRDEKLFFGSGTQLSVL.

The rearrangement joins TRBV19 to TRBJ1-5; tentatively, D is TRBD1 (6 bases). The CDR3 runs 13 residues. Germline values: CDR1 LNHDA, CDR2 SQIVND (reference sequence). Trimming took 6 bases from V and 4 from J, leaving 10 bases between them. The chain's CDR3 is CASSRDNNQPQHF. The CDR3 bases are TGTGCCAGTAGCCGGGACAATAATCAGCCCCAGCATTTT.

This rearrangement joins TRBV9 to TRBJ1-4; perhaps TRBD1 as D (5 bases). V was shortened by 4 bases and J by 7 bases, with 20 bases between the two germline ends. The CDR3 is 16 amino acids. Looked up from germline, CDR1 is SGDLS and CDR2 is YYNGEE. This CDR3 reads CASSPEGLGVPEKLFF. In DNA, the CDR3 is TGTGCCAGCAGCCCCGAGGGGTTGGGGGTTCCTGAAAAACTGTTTTTT.

The chain joins TRBV9 to TRBJ2-3; D is perhaps TRBD2 (6 bases). V was trimmed by 1 base and J by 0 bases, leaving 15 bases between them. CDR1 is SGDLS, CDR2 YYNGEE, per germline. The CDR3 is 17 amino acids. CDR3 in amino acids: CASSVFSGETSTDTQYF. CDR3 DNA: TGTGCCAGCAGCGTATTCTCGGGGGAAACTAGCACAGATACGCAGTATTTT.

The chain couples TRBV9 to TRBJ1-3; D is possibly TRBD1 (6 bases). The CDR3 is 15 residues long. Germline loops: CDR1 SGDLS, CDR2 YYNGEE. Trimming pared 2 bases from V and 2 bases from J, leaving 11 bases between. CDR3 residues: CASSVVGGPGNTIYF. CDR3 DNA sequence: TGTGCCAGCAGCGTCGTGGGGGGCCCTGGAAACACCATATATTTT.

This sequence joins TRBV20-1 and TRBJ1-3, with 8 bases aligning to TRBD1. Germline values: CDR1 DFQATT, CDR2 SNEGSKA (reference sequence). The CDR3 is made up of 18 amino acids. The V and J ends lost 3 bases and 3 bases, in that order; junction bases with no gene match: 16. This CDR3 reads CSASSGQGRFQSGNTIYF. Here the CDR3 DNA reads TGCAGTGCTAGTTCCGGACAGGGAAGGTTTCAGAGTGGAAACACCATATATTTT.

The chain has TRBV11-3 and TRBJ2-5, with D unclear. The germline V and J ends were trimmed by 11 bases and 5 bases, with 9 bases remaining between them. CDR3 size: 10 residues. CDR1 and CDR2 from the germline V gene are SGHNT and YENEEA. The CDR3 coding sequence is TGTGCCTCCCCTGGGGAGACCCAGTACTTC. The encoded protein is CASPGETQYF. Drawing the rest from reference TRBV11-3 and TRBJ2-5, the complete variable domain is EAGVVQSPRYKIIEKKQPVAFWCNPISGHNTLYWYLQNLGQGPELLIRYENEEAVDDSQLPKDRFSAERLKGVDSTLKIQPAELGDSAVYLCASPGETQYFGPGTRLLVL.

This sequence joins TRBV5-4 and TRBJ1-1; 10 bases fit TRBD1. Germline lookup yields CDR1 SGHNT and CDR2 YYREEE (reference sequence). Trimming at V came to 4 bases and at J to 5 bases, leaving 5 bases not matched to a gene. The CDR3 runs to 14 residues. CDR3 in DNA: TGTGCCAGCAGCATCGACAGGGGGCTAACTGAAGCTTTCTTT. The encoded protein is CASSIDRGLTEAFF.

The chain combines TRBV28 with TRBJ2-2; a weak D match, TRBD2 (7 bases). This CDR3 is built from 14 residues. The V and J ends lost 7 bases and 4 bases respectively, with 13 bases between them. Germline V gene sequence: CDR1 MDHEN, CDR2 SYDVKM. As DNA, the CDR3 is TGTGCCAGCAAAGGGGGAGGGGTCACCGGGGAGCTGTTTTTT. Protein product: CASKGGGVTGELFF.

The rearrangement joins TRBV7-2 to TRBJ1-1, with a tentative D call TRBD1 (5 bases). The V end lost 1 base, the J end lost 3 bases, and 12 bases lay between the germline ends. The CDR3 runs to 15 residues. Germline CDR1 and CDR2: SGHTA and FQGNSA. The CDR3 DNA is TGTGCCAGCAGCTTAGTCATGCCGGGGGACACTGAAGCTTTCTTT. This gives the protein CASSLVMPGDTEAFF.

V and J are TRBV5-1 and TRBJ1-6; D possibly corresponds to TRBD1 (5 bases). The CDR3 runs 16 residues. Deletions cut 0 bases from V and 7 bases from J, with 14 bases between. Germline-derived CDR1 and CDR2 are SGHRS and YFSETQ. CDR3 nucleotides: TGCGCCAGCAGCTTGGTGGAAGGGACGGACAATTCACCCCTCCACTTT. It specifies CASSLVEGTDNSPLHF.

The rearrangement links TRBV6-5 to TRBJ1-1, with D perhaps TRBD1 (5 bases). V lost 7 bases to trimming and J lost 4 bases, with 19 bases between them. The CDR3 has 15 residues. From germline, CDR1 is MNHEY and CDR2 SVGAGI. In nucleotides, the CDR3 is TGTGCCAGCACCATCGACCGCAGGGAGGCCACTGAAGCTTTCTTT. Encoded protein: CASTIDRREATEAFF.

The chain has TRBV11-1 and TRBJ2-1; 7 bases line up with TRBD1. V gave up 2 bases and J gave up 5 bases; unmatched junction bases: 3. This CDR3 spans 14 amino acids. Germline assignment: CDR1 SGHAT and CDR2 FQDESV (reference sequence). CDR3 nucleotides: TGTGCCAGCAGCTTAAGGGACAGCCACAATGAGCAGTTCTTC. Residues: CASSLRDSHNEQFF. The entire variable domain, with the rest obtained from reference TRBV11-1 and TRBJ2-1, is as follows: EAEVAQSPRYKITEKSQAVAFWCDPISGHATLYWYRQILGQGPELLVQFQDESVVDDSQLPKDRFSAERLKGVDSTLKIQPAELGDSAMYLCASSLRDSHNEQFFGPGTRLTVL.